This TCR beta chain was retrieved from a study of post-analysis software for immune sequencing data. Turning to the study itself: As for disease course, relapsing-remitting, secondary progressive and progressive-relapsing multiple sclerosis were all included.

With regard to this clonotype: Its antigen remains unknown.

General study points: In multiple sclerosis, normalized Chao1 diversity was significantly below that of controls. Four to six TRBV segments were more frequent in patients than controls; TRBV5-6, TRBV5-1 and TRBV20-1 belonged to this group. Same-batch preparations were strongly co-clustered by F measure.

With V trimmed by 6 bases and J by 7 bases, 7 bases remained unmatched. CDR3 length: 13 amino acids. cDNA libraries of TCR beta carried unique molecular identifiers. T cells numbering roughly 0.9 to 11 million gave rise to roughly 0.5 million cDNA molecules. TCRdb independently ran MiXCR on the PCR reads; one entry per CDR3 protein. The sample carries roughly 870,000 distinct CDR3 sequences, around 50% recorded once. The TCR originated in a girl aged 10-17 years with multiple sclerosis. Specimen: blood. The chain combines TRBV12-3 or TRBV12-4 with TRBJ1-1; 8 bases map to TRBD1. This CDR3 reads CASRVGQEGEAFF. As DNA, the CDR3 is TGTGCCAGCAGGGTGGGACAGGAGGGTGAAGCTTTCTTT.